These 21 T cell receptor beta chains were sequenced from one sample in a study of blood T cell repertoires in COVID-19. Using immunoSEQ multiplex PCR, the repertoire was profiled, and TCRdb retains in-frame clones only, with some absent. The data hold roughly 290,000 clones, with around 82% observed a single time. The sample taken for sequencing was peripheral blood. The source of these receptors is a human donor with COVID-19, enrolled during active disease. The donor label of this sample is uncertain.

The chain employs TRBV9 and TRBJ2-1; D is unclear. The CDR3 runs to 13 residues. Germline values: CDR1 SGDLS, CDR2 YYNGEE. V was shortened by 1 base and J by 6 bases, with 8 bases between the two germline ends. CDR3 region: CASSVSQVNEQFF. CDR3 nucleotide sequence: TGTGCCAGCAGCGTAAGTCAGGTCAATGAGCAGTTCTTC.

The V call is TRBV5-1, the J call TRBJ2-7; tentatively, D is TRBD2 (6 bases). The ends were cut back, 4 bases at V and 5 bases at J, with 13 bases in the middle. Germline-derived CDR1 and CDR2 are SGHRS and YFSETQ. The CDR3 totals 13 residues. CDR3 DNA sequence: TGCGCCAGCAGCCCAGGCGGGATCCACGAGCAGTACTTC. The encoded protein is CASSPGGIHEQYF.

This chain uses TRBV28 with TRBJ2-1; 7 bases are a match to TRBD2. The junction had 14 bases not matched to a gene; V was cut back by 5 bases and J by 10 bases. The CDR3 length is 15 residues. Germline CDR1 MDHEN, CDR2 SYDVKM. The CDR3 loop reads CASSPFRAGVWEQFF. CDR3 DNA sequence: TGTGCCAGCAGTCCTTTTAGGGCGGGAGTATGGGAGCAGTTCTTC.

The J gene is TRBJ1-6, the V gene TRBV10-2; 10 nucleotides align to TRBD1. The V gene end was trimmed by 3 bases and the J gene end by 8 bases; junction bases not matched to a gene: 7. CDR1 is WSHSY, CDR2 SAAADI, per germline. The CDR3 runs to 16 residues. This chain's CDR3 is CASSDMRDRGDSPLHF. For the CDR3, the DNA is TGCGCCAGCAGTGATATGCGGGACAGGGGCGATTCACCCCTCCACTTT.

This chain joins TRBV10-3 and TRBJ2-3, with TRBD2 matching over 8 bases. With V trimmed by 4 bases and J by 5 bases, 8 bases remained unmatched. Germline V CDR1 and CDR2: ENHRY, SYGVKD. The CDR3 has 15 residues. The CDR3 bases are TGTGCCATCAGTGGGGGGACTAGAGGTGGAGATACGCAGTATTTT. The encoded protein is CAISGGTRGGDTQYF.

V is TRBV6-5 and J is TRBJ1-3; 7 nucleotides align to TRBD1. The CDR3 loop spans 14 amino acids. Germline values: CDR1 MNHEY, CDR2 SVGAGI. The J segment lost 0 bases and the V segment lost 6 bases, leaving 2 bases of the junction unmatched. The CDR3 sequence: CASSGTDSGNTIYF. As DNA, the CDR3 is TGTGCCAGCAGCGGGACAGACTCTGGAAACACCATATATTTT.

The chain is built from TRBV30 and TRBJ1-4; 7 bases are shared with TRBD1. V trimming: 1 base; J trimming: 10 bases; junction bases outside the gene matches: 15. This CDR3 is built from 16 residues. Germline values: CDR1 GTSNPN, CDR2 SVGIG (reference sequence). The CDR3 loop is CAWSAERQGWVGKLFF. The CDR3 DNA reads as TGTGCCTGGAGTGCCGAACGACAGGGTTGGGTCGGAAAACTGTTTTTT.

This CDR3 is CASSVGSGSGELFF. The DNA for the CDR3 is TGTGCCAGCAGCGTAGGATCAGGGTCCGGGGAGCTGTTTTTT. The V call is TRBV9, the J call TRBJ2-2, with D possibly matching TRBD1 (5 bases). V lost 0 bases, J lost 6 bases, and 9 bases lay in between. The CDR3 totals 14 residues. Germline V gene data show CDR1 as SGDLS and CDR2 as YYNGEE. Based on the CDR3 plus reference TRBV9 and TRBJ2-2, the full variable domain is DSGVTQTPKHLITATGQRVTLRCSPRSGDLSVYWYQQSLDQGLQFLIQYYNGEERAKGNILERFSAQQFPDLHSELNLSSLELGDSALYFCASSVGSGSGELFFGEGSRLTVL.

This chain links TRBV7-2 with TRBJ1-5; TRBD1 aligns across 8 bases. The CDR3 is 15 residues long. With V trimmed by 5 bases and J by 6 bases, 9 bases remained unmatched. Germline values: CDR1 SGHTA, CDR2 FQGNSA. CDR3 nucleotides: TGTGCCAGCAGCACCTCAGGACAGGGAGGTCAGCCCCAGCATTTT. It specifies CASSTSGQGGQPQHF.

This clone has more than one count but fewer than ten. This chain joins TRBV27 and TRBJ1-2, with TRBD1 identical over 12 bases. This CDR3 has 15 residues. J lost 8 bases, V lost 5 bases, and 9 bases had no gene match. The germline V gene has CDR1 MNHEY and CDR2 SMNVEV (reference sequence). Here the CDR3 DNA reads TGTGCCAGCAGTCGATCGGGACAGGGGGCGGAGGGCTACACCTTC. Translation: CASSRSGQGAEGYTF.

The chain is built from TRBV7-9 and TRBJ1-4; TRBD1 matches 7 bases. The CDR3 runs 15 residues. The trim removed 1 base at V and 5 bases at J, leaving 4 bases unmatched. The V gene's germline CDR1 is SEHNR and CDR2 FQNEAQ (reference sequence). DNA of the CDR3: TGTGCCAGCAGCTTAGGGGACAGCTTAAATGAAAAACTGTTTTTT. Its translation is CASSLGDSLNEKLFF.

The CDR3 nucleotides are TGTGCCACCCGAAGTGACGGGGGTCCCTACAATGAGCAGTTCTTC. Translating it yields CATRSDGGPYNEQFF. The rearrangement joins TRBV24-1 to TRBJ2-1; the D gene is possibly TRBD2 (6 bases). Trimming cost V 9 bases and J 2 bases, with 16 bases left between them. The CDR3 covers 15 residues. Looked up from germline, CDR1 is KGHDR and CDR2 is SFDVKD.

The chain recombines TRBV7-2 with TRBJ1-2; 7 positions match TRBD1. V lost 3 bases to trimming and J lost 12 bases; unmatched junction nucleotides: 13. CDR3 size: 14 residues. The germline V gene encodes CDR1 SGHTA and CDR2 FQGNSA. The CDR3 reads CASSFLGQKLGNTF. The CDR3 DNA sequence: TGTGCCAGCAGCTTCCTGGGACAGAAGTTAGGTAACACCTTC.

The chain couples TRBV27 to TRBJ2-5; D possibly corresponds to TRBD1 (6 bases). Trimming took off 10 bases at V and 4 bases at J, with 13 bases between the two ends. CDR1 and CDR2 from the germline V gene are MNHEY and SMNVEV (reference sequence). The CDR3 sequence is 12 residues long. The CDR3 coding sequence is TGTGCCACCCAGGGGATGGGAGAGACCCAGTACTTC. Its translation is CATQGMGETQYF.

The chain employs TRBV28 and TRBJ2-7; 8 bases fit TRBD1. This CDR3 region has 14 residues. The junction had 9 bases not matched to a gene; V was cut back by 4 bases and J by 7 bases. CDR1 is MDHEN, CDR2 SYDVKM, per germline. The CDR3 here is CASSSPGRGQEQYF. In DNA, the CDR3 is TGTGCCAGCAGTTCCCCCGGCAGGGGGCAAGAGCAGTACTTC.

The chain uses TRBV14 and TRBJ1-2; the match to TRBD1 covers 8 bases. J gave up 2 bases and V 1 base, and 6 bases lay outside the gene matches. The CDR3 is 16 amino acids. CDR1 and CDR2 (germline): SGHDN, FVKESK. CDR3 DNA sequence: TGTGCCAGCAGCCAAGGTGGACAGGGCTGGAACTATGGCTACACCTTC. It encodes CASSQGGQGWNYGYTF.

This clone appeared once. This chain links TRBV28 with TRBJ1-1; D perhaps matches TRBD1 (6 bases). Trimming cost V 2 bases and J 0 bases, with 13 bases left between them. The CDR3 sequence is 16 residues long. Germline assignment: CDR1 MDHEN and CDR2 SYDVKM. CDR3 bases: TGTGCCAGCAGTTTACCCTTTGGACAGATGAACACTGAAGCTTTCTTT. It is translated as CASSLPFGQMNTEAFF.

The chain couples TRBV6-2 or TRBV6-3 to TRBJ1-1, with D tentatively TRBD1 (6 bases). There are 16 residues in the CDR3. The V end was cut by 7 bases, the J end by 4 bases, with 22 bases between. Germline V gene data show CDR1 as MNHEY and CDR2 as SVGEGT. The CDR3 sequence is CASIPRGGGWTTEAFF. The CDR3 DNA sequence: TGTGCCAGCATCCCCCGCGGGGGGGGCTGGACCACTGAAGCTTTCTTT.

This clone has more than one count but fewer than ten. The chain combines TRBV7-9 with TRBJ1-2; weak D call: TRBD1 (6 bases). V was shortened by 7 bases and J by 3 bases, with 12 bases between the two germline ends. Looked up from germline, CDR1 is SEHNR and CDR2 is FQNEAQ (reference sequence). This CDR3 contains 13 residues. The CDR3 DNA sequence: TGTGCCAGCACCCCGGGACACGACTATGGCTACACCTTC. The encoded protein is CASTPGHDYGYTF.

The V and J genes are TRBV28 and TRBJ2-3; possible D gene TRBD2, 5 bases. The CDR3 length is 10 residues. V was cut by 9 bases and J by 5 bases, with 6 bases left in between. Per the germline V gene, CDR1 is MDHEN and CDR2 is SYDVKM. The CDR3 sequence: CARGGDTQYF. As DNA, the CDR3 is TGTGCCAGAGGAGGAGATACGCAGTATTTT.

The rearrangement joins TRBV19 to TRBJ1-1; TRBD1 might be the D (5 bases). V shed 9 bases and J shed 0 bases, with 14 bases lying between them. The CDR3 is made up of 14 amino acids. In germline, CDR1 is LNHDA, CDR2 SQIVND (reference sequence). The CDR3 sequence: CASRTGGMNTEAFF. The CDR3 DNA reads TGTGCCAGCCGGACGGGGGGTATGAACACTGAAGCTTTCTTT.